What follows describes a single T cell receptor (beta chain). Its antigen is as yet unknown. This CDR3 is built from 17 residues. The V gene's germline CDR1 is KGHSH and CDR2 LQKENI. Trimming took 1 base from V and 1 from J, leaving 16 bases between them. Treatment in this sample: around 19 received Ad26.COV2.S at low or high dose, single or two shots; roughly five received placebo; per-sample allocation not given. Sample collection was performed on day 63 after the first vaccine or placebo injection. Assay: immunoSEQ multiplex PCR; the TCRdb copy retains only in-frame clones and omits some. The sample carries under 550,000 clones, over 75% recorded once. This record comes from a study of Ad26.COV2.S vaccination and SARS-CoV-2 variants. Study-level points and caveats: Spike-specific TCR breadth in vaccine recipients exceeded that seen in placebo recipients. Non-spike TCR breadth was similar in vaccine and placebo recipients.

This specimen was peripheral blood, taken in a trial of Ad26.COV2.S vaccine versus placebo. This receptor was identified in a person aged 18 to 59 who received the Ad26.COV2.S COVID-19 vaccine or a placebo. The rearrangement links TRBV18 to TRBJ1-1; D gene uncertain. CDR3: CASSPHSLSDANTEAFF. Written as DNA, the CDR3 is TGTGCCAGCTCACCACATTCTTTAAGTGACGCGAACACTGAAGCTTTCTTT.